Below, one T cell receptor beta chain is given with its context. This entry belongs to a study of blood T cell repertoires in COVID-19. Study-level background: Samples came from the United States, Italy and Spain, spanning acute and convalescent COVID-19.

In the original analysis: Using reference gene primer amplification, nucleated cell counts were estimated. TCRdb's copy holds only in-frame clones and misses some; the assay was immunoSEQ multiplex PCR. V, J and clone size are taken as reported in that table, and D and trimming were inferred from the DNA itself. Here the sample spans roughly 220,000 clones, over 75% being singletons. This CDR3 contains 13 residues. Germline loops: CDR1 MNHEY, CDR2 SVGAGI. V lost 0 bases and J lost 4, with 6 bases in between. Sequenced: PBMCs or T cells enriched from blood (not recorded which). The chain couples TRBV6-5 to TRBJ1-1; weak D call: TRBD1 (5 bases). This receptor was taken from a man in his thirties or forties with acute COVID-19. CDR3 residues: CASSYSGVTEAFF. The CDR3 bases are TGTGCCAGCAGTTACTCAGGGGTCACTGAAGCTTTCTTT.